The source of this T cell receptor beta chain is a study of OX40 agonist ivuxolimab in advanced cancers. Repertoires were generated with immunoSEQ multiplex PCR, while TCRdb's copy carries only in-frame clones and drops some. The sample has roughly 7,700 clones, 73% seen once. The V segment lost 3 bases and the J segment 0 bases; nucleotides outside the gene matches: 6. The CDR3 consists of 17 residues. Germline V CDR1 and CDR2: LNHDA, SQIVND (reference sequence). Material: CD4+ or CD8+ T cells sorted from blood, obtained in a trial of the OX40 agonist ivuxolimab. The sequence derives from an adult with an advanced solid tumor such as melanoma, head and neck, liver or kidney cancer. The chain links TRBV19 to TRBJ2-1; the match to TRBD2 covers 9 bases. The CDR3 region is CASSMRSSGASYNEQFF. Written as DNA, the CDR3 is TGTGCCAGTAGTATGCGCTCTAGCGGGGCCTCCTACAATGAGCAGTTCTTC. Based on the CDR3 plus reference TRBV19 and TRBJ2-1, the full variable domain is DGGITQSPKYLFRKEGQNVTLSCEQNLNHDAMYWYRQDPGQGLRLIYYSQIVNDFQKGDIAEGYSVSREKKESFPLTVTSAQKNPTAFYLCASSMRSSGASYNEQFFGPGTRLTVL.